These 2 T cell receptor beta chains originate from one sample sequenced in a study of T-cell memory formation after mild COVID-19. TCRdb passed the 5' RACE reads through MiXCR, listing each CDR3 protein once. The repertoire holds roughly 29,000 distinct CDR3 sequences, with 7.4% as singletons. Sequencing input: PBMCs or a T cell subset sorted from them (not recorded which). Receptors originate from an adult woman who had mild COVID-19 (a few samples of this study predate the infection). Cell type and time point are not known.

This clonotype was found many times. The V call is TRBV9, the J call TRBJ2-3; D ambiguous. Looked up from germline, CDR1 is SGDLS and CDR2 is YYNGEE. The ends were cut back, 1 base at V and 1 base at J, with 10 bases in the middle. The CDR3 is 15 amino acids. CDR3 residues: CASSVSLGGTDTQYF. The CDR3 region has the DNA TGTGCCAGCAGCGTATCCCTAGGTGGCACAGATACGCAGTATTTT.

This clonotype was recorded many times. The chain has TRBV12-3 or TRBV12-4 and TRBJ2-3; 8 nucleotides align to TRBD2. CDR3 length: 15 residues. V was clipped by 4 bases and J by 4 bases; unmatched bases: 7. The CDR3 DNA follows: TGTGCCAGCAGTTCAAGCGGGAGAGGCGCAGATACGCAGTATTTT. It specifies CASSSSGRGADTQYF.